This T cell receptor beta chain was recorded in a study of OX40 agonist ivuxolimab in advanced cancers. Study context: Ivuxolimab, an antibody acting as an agonist of OX40 (CD134), was used to treat patients. The dose-escalation group included hepatocellular carcinoma, melanoma, renal cell carcinoma and head and neck cancer. Study-wide results and limits: CD4+ and CD8+ blood T cells expanded clonally by week 6 at 0.1 to 3.0 mg/kg.

Clones were read by immunoSEQ multiplex PCR, and TCRdb kept only the in-frame ones, dropping some. The repertoire holds around 94,000 clones, with approximately 92% as singletons. As to this clone: Its antigen is still unknown.

Germline V gene data show CDR1 as MNHNS and CDR2 as SASEGT. The ends were cut back, 4 bases at V and 7 bases at J, with 22 bases in the middle. This CDR3 has 16 amino acids. The source was CD4+ or CD8+ T cells sorted from blood, collected in a trial of the OX40 agonist ivuxolimab. This sequence joins TRBV6-1 and TRBJ1-2; the D gene is possibly TRBD1 (6 bases). This TCR derives from an adult with an advanced solid tumor such as melanoma, head and neck, liver or kidney cancer. For the CDR3, the DNA is TGTGCCAGCAGTGCGAATCGTAACAGGGAGCAGGGTGGCTACACCTTC. Its translation: CASSANRNREQGGYTF.